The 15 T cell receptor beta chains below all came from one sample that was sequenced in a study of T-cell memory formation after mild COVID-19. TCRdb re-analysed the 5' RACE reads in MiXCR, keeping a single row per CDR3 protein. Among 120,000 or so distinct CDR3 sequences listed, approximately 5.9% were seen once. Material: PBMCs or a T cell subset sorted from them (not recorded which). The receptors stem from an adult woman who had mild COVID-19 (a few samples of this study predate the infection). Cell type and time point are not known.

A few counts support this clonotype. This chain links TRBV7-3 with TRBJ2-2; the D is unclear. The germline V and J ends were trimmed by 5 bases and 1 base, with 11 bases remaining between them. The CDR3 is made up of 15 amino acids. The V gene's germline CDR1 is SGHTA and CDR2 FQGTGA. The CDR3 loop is CASSRGSLNTGELFF. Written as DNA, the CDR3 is TGTGCCAGCAGCCGCGGTTCTTTGAACACCGGGGAGCTGTTTTTT.

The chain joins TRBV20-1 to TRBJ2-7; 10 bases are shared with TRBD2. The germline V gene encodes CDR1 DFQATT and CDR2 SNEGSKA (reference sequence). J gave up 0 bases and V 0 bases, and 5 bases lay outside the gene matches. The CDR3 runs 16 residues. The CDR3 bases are TGCAGTGCTAGAGAGGGTAGCGGGGGGAGCTCCTACGAGCAGTACTTC. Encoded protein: CSAREGSGGSSYEQYF.

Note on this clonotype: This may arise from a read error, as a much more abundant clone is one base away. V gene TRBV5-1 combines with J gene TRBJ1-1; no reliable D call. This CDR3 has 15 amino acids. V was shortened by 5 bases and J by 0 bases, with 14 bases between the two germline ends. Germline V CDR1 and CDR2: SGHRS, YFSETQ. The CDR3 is CASSLSAVLNTEAFF. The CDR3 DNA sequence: TGCGCCAGCAGTCTCAGTGCAGTGTTGAACACTGAAGCTTTCTTT.

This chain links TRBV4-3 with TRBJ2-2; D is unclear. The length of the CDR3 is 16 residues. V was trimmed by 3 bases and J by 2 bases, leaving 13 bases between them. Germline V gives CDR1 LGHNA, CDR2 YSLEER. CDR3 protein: CASSHSLTLNTGELFF. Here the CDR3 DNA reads TGCGCCAGCAGCCATTCCCTGACTTTAAACACCGGGGAGCTGTTTTTT.

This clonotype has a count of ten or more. The CDR3 protein is CASRGGNQPQHF. DNA for the CDR3: TGTGCCAGCCGGGGCGGCAATCAGCCCCAGCATTTT. The chain links TRBV12-3 or TRBV12-4 to TRBJ1-5; TRBD1 is a possible D gene (5 bases). The CDR3 has 12 residues. Trimming shortened V by 8 bases and J by 2 bases, and 7 bases separated the two germline ends.

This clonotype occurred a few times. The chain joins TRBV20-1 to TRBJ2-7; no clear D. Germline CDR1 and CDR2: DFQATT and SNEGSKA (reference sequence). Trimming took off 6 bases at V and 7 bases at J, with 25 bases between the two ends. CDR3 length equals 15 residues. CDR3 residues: CSALGAASAEREQYF. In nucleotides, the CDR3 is TGCAGTGCCCTGGGTGCAGCCTCGGCCGAACGGGAGCAGTACTTC.

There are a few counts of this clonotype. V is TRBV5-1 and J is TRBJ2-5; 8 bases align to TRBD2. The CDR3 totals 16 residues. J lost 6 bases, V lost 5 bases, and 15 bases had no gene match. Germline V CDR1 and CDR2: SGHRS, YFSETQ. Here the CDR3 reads CASRGSGNLIGQTQYF. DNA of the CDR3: TGCGCCAGCAGGGGTAGCGGGAACCTGATCGGCCAGACCCAGTACTTC.

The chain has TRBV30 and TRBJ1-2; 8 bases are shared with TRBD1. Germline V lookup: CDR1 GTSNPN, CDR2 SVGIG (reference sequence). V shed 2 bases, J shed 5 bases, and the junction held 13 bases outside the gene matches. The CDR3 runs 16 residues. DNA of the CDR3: TGTGCCTGGAGTAGTGGCGTCTCCACAGGGGGTTATGGCTACACCTTC. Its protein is CAWSSGVSTGGYGYTF.

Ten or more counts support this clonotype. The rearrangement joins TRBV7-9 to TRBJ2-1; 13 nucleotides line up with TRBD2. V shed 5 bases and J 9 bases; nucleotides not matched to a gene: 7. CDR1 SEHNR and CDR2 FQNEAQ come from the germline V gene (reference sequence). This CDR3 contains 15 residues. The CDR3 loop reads CASSTTSGGATEQFF. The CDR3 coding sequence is TGTGCCAGCAGCACCACTAGCGGGGGGGCCACTGAGCAGTTCTTC.

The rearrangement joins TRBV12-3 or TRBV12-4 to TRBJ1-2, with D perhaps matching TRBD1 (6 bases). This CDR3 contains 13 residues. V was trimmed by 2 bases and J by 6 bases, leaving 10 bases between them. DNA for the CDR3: TGTGCCAGCAGTTTATACAGGGAAAATGGCTACACCTTC. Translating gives CASSLYRENGYTF.

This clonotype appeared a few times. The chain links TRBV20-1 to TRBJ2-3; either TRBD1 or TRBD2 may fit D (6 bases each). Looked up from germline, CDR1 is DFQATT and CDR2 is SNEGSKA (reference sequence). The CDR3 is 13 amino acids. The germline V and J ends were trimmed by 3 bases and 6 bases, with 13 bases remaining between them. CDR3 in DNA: TGCAGTGCTAGTGGGGGGCGGCGGGATACGCAGTATTTT. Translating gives CSASGGRRDTQYF.

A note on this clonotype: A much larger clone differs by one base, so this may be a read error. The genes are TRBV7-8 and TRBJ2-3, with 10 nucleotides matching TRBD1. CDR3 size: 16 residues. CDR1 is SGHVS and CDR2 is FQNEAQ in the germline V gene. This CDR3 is CARSSRTGGITDTQYF. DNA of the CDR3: TGTGCCAGAAGCTCCAGGACAGGGGGAATCACAGATACGCAGTATTTT.

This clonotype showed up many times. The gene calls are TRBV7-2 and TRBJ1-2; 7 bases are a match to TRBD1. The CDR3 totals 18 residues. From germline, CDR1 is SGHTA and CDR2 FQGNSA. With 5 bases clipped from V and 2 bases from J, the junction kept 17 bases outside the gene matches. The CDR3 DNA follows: TGTGCCAGCAGCCCGCCGCCCGGGACAGTGTCATGGAACTATGGCTACACCTTC. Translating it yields CASSPPPGTVSWNYGYTF.

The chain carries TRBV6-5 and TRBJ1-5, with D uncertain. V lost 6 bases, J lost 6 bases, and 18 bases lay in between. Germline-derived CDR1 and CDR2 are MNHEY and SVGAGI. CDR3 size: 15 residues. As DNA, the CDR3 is TGTGCCAGCAGCCCGGACCCCGGAGGCGGTCAGCCCCAGCATTTT. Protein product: CASSPDPGGGQPQHF.

The CDR3 spells CASSRRLIWVEVTDTQYF. DNA for the CDR3: TGTGCCAGCAGCCGACGCCTGATTTGGGTAGAGGTAACAGATACGCAGTATTTT. This sequence joins TRBV6-6 and TRBJ2-3; D not resolved. The CDR3 length is 18 residues. V was pared by 6 bases and J by 3 bases, with 25 bases between. Per germline, CDR1 MNHNY and CDR2 SVGAGI (reference sequence).